This T cell receptor beta chain was sequenced for a study of cytomegalovirus exposure and HLA in healthy donors. Study at large: Later analysis reported that the roughly 110 validation repertoires shared the platform of the roughly 630 first-cohort repertoires.

The assay was immunoSEQ multiplex PCR, and TCRdb's table has in-frame clones only and misses some. The profile shows under 150,000 clones, approximately 90% of them singletons. This clone appeared a single time. Antigen specificity is unknown. Study-wide findings and caveats: The study put 150 or so TCR beta chains on its list as cytomegalovirus-associated.

Sequencing was done on a sample of PBMCs. The TCR comes from a woman aged 18-35 years in good health and CMV-seropositive.

CDR3 residues: CASSGDSATNEKLFF. DNA for the CDR3: TGTGCCAGCAGTGGGGACAGTGCAACTAATGAAAAACTGTTTTTT. This chain uses TRBV2 with TRBJ1-4; 7 bases are a match to TRBD1. V shed 4 bases and J 0 bases; nucleotides not matched to a gene: 2. The CDR3 consists of 15 residues. CDR1 and CDR2 from the germline V gene are SNHLY and FYNNEI.